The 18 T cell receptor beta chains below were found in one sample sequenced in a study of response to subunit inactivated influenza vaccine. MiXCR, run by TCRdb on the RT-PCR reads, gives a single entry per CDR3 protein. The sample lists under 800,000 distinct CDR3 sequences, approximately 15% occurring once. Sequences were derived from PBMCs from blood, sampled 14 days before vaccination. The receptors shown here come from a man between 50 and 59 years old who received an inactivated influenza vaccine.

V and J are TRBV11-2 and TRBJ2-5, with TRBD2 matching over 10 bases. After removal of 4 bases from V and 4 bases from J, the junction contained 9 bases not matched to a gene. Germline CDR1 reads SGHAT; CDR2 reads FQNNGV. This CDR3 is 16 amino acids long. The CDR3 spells CASSSRLAGGVETQYF. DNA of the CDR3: TGTGCCAGCAGCTCGAGACTAGCGGGTGGTGTAGAGACCCAGTACTTC. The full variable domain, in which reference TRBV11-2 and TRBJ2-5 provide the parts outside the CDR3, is EAGVAQSPRYKIIEKRQSVAFWCNPISGHATLYWYQQILGQGPKLLIQFQNNGVVDDSQLPKDRFSAERLKGVDSTLKIQPAKLEDSAVYLCASSSRLAGGVETQYFGPGTRLLVL.

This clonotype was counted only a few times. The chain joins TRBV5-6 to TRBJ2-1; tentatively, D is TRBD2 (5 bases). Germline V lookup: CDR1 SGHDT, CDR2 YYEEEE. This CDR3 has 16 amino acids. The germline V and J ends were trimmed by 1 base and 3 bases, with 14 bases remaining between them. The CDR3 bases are TGTGCCAGCAGCTTGAGCGGCAGCCTTTTCTACAATGAGCAGTTCTTC. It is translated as CASSLSGSLFYNEQFF.

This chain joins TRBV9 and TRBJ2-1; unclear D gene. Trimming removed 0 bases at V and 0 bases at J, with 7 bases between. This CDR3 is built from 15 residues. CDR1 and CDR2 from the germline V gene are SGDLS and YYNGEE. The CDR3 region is CASSVEADSYNEQFF. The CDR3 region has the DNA TGTGCCAGCAGCGTAGAGGCGGACTCCTACAATGAGCAGTTCTTC.

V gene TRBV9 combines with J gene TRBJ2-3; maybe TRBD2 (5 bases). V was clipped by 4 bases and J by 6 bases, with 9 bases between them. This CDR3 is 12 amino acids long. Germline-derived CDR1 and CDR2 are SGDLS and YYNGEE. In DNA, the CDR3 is TGTGCCAGCAGCTCTACTAGTGATACGCAGTATTTT. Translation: CASSSTSDTQYF. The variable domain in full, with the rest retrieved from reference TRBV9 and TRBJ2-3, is DSGVTQTPKHLITATGQRVTLRCSPRSGDLSVYWYQQSLDQGLQFLIQYYNGEERAKGNILERFSAQQFPDLHSELNLSSLELGDSALYFCASSSTSDTQYFGPGTRLTVL.

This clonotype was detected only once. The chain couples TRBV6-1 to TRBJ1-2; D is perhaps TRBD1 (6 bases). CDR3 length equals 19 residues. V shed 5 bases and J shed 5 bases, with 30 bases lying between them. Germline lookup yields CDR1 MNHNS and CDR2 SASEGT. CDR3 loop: CASSPFLDFRSQRGYGYTF. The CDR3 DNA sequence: TGTGCCAGCAGTCCATTTCTGGATTTTCGGAGCCAAAGGGGGTATGGCTACACCTTC.

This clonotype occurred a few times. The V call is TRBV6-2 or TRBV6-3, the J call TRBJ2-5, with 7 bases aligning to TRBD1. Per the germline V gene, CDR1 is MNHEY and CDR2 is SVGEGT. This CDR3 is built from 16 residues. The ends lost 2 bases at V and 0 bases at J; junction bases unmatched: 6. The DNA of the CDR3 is TGTGCCAGCAGTTACGGTCTCGGACAGGACCAAGAGACCCAGTACTTC. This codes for CASSYGLGQDQETQYF.

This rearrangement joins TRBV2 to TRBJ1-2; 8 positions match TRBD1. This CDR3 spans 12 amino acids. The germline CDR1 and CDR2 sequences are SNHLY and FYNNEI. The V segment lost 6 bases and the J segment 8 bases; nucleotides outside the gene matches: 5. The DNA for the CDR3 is TGTGCCAGCAGGGAGGACAGGGACGGCTACACCTTC. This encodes CASREDRDGYTF.

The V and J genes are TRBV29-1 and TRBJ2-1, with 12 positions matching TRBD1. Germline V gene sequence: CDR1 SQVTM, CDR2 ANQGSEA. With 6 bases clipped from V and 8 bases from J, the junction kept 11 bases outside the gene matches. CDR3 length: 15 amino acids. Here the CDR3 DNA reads TGCAGCGTGATACCCGGGACAGGGGGCTTCGATGAGCAGTTCTTC. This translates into CSVIPGTGGFDEQFF.

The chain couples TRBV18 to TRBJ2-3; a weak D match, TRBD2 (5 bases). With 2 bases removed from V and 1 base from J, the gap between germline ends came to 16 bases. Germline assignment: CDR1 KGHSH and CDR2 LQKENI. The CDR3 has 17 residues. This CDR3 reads CASSPGGSGKGTDTQYF. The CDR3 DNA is TGTGCCAGCTCACCAGGCGGGTCGGGAAAGGGCACAGATACGCAGTATTTT.

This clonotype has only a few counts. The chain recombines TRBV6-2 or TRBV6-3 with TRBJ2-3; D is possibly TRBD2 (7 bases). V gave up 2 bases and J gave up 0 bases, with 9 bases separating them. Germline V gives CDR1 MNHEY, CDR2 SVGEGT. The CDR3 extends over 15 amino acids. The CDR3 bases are TGTGCCAGCAGTTACGGGGGGGCAAGCACAGATACGCAGTATTTT. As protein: CASSYGGASTDTQYF.

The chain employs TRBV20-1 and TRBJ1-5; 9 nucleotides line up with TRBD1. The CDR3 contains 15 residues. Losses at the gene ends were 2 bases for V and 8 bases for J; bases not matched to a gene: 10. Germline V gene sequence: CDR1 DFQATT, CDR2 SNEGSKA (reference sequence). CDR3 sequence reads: CSARKDRGLFEPQHF. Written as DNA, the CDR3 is TGCAGTGCTAGAAAAGACAGGGGGTTGTTCGAGCCCCAGCATTTT.

The CDR3, as DNA: TGTGCCAGCAAAAACAGGGAAGAGACCCAGTACTTC. As protein: CASKNREETQYF. The chain employs TRBV2 and TRBJ2-5, with D perhaps TRBD1 (6 bases). Trimming removed 7 bases from V and 3 bases from J, with 9 bases in between. The CDR3 extends over 12 amino acids. Germline V lookup: CDR1 SNHLY, CDR2 FYNNEI.

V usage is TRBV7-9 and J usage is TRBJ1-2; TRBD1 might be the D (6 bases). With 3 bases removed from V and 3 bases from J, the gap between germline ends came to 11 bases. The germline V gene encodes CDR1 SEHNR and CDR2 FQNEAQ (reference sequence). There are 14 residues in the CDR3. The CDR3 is CASSFNRDDYGYTF. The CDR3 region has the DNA TGTGCCAGCAGCTTCAACAGGGACGACTATGGCTACACCTTC.

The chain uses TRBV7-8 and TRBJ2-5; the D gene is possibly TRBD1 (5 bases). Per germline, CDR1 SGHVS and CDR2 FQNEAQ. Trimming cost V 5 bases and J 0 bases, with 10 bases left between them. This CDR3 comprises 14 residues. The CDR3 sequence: CASSRLTDQETQYF. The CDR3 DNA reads TGTGCCAGCAGCCGATTGACAGACCAAGAGACCCAGTACTTC.

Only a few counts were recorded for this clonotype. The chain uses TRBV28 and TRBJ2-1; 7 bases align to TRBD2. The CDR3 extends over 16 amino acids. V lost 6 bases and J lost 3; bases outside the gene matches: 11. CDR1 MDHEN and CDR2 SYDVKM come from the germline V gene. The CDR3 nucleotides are TGTGCCAGCAGATGGGGCCGGGACTATCTCTACAATGAGCAGTTCTTC. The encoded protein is CASRWGRDYLYNEQFF.

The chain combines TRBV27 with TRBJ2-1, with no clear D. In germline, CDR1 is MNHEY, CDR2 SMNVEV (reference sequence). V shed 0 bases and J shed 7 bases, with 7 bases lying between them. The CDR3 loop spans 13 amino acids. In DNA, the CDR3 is TGTGCCAGCAGTTTATCGACCTTGAATGAGCAGTTCTTC. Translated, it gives CASSLSTLNEQFF.

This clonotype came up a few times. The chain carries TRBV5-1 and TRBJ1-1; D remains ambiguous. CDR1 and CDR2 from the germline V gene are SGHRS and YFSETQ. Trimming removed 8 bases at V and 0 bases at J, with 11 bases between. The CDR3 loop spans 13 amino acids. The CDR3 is CASRETVNTEAFF. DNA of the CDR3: TGCGCCAGTAGGGAGACGGTGAACACTGAAGCTTTCTTT.

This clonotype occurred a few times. The CDR3 loop reads CASSPGATQGELFF. The CDR3 DNA reads TGTGCCAGCAGCCCCGGGGCTACCCAGGGGGAGCTGTTTTTT. This chain connects TRBV12-3 or TRBV12-4 to TRBJ2-2; D could derive from TRBD1 or TRBD2 (5 bases each). The CDR3 runs to 14 residues. V lost 6 bases to trimming and J lost 8 bases, with 16 bases between them.